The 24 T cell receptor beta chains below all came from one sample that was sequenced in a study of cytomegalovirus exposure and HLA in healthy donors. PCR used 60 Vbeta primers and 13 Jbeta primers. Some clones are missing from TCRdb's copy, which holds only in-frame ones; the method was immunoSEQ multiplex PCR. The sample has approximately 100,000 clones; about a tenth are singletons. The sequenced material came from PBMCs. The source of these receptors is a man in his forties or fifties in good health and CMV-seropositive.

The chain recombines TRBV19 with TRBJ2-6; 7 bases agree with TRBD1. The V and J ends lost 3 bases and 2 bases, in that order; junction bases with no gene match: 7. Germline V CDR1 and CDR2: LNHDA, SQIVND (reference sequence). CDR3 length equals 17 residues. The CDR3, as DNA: TGTGCCAGTAGTATGGGCACAGGGGCAGCTGGGGCCAACGTCCTGACTTTC. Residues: CASSMGTGAAGANVLTF.

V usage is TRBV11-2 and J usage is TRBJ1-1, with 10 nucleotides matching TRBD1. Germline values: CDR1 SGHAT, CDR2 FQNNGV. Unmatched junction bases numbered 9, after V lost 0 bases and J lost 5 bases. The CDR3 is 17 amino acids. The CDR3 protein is CASSLDLGQGRSTEAFF. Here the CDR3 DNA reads TGTGCCAGCAGCTTAGATCTGGGACAGGGGAGGAGTACTGAAGCTTTCTTT.

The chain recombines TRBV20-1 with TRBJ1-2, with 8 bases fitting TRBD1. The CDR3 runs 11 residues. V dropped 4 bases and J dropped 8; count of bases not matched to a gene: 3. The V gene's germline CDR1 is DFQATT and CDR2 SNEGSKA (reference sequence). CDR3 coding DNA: TGCAGTGCTATCGACAGGGGAGGCTACACCTTC. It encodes CSAIDRGGYTF.

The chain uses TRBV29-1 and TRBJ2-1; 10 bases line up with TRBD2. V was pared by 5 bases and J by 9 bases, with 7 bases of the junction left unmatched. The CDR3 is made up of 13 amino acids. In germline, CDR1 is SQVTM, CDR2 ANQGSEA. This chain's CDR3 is CSVPSGSLSEQFF. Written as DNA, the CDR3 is TGCAGCGTTCCTAGCGGGAGCCTGAGTGAGCAGTTCTTC.

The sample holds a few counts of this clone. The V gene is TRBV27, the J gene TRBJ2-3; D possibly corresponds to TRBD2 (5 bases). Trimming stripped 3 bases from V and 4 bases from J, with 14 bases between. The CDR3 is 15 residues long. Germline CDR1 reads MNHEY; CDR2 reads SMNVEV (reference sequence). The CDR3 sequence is CASSFLGVMPDTQYF. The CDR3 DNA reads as TGTGCCAGCAGTTTCCTCGGGGTTATGCCAGATACGCAGTATTTT.

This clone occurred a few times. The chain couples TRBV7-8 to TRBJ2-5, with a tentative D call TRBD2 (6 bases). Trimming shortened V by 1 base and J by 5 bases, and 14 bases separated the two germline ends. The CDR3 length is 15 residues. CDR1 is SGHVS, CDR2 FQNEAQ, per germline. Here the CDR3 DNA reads TGTGCCAGCAGCTTAGAATCGGGGGTGAAGGAGACCCAGTACTTC. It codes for CASSLESGVKETQYF.

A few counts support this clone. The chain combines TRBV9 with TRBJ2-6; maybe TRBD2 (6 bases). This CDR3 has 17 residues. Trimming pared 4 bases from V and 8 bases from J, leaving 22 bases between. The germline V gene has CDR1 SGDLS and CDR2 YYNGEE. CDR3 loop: CASSPRDGRGDTNVLTF. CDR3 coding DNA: TGTGCCAGCAGCCCGCGGGACGGCCGCGGGGATACCAACGTCCTGACTTTC.

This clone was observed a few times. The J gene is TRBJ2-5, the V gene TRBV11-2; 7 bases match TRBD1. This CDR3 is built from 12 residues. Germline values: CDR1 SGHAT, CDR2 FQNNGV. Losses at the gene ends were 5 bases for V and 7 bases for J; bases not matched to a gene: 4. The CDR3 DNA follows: TGTGCCAGCAGCGAGGGACAGCGGACCCAGTACTTC. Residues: CASSEGQRTQYF.

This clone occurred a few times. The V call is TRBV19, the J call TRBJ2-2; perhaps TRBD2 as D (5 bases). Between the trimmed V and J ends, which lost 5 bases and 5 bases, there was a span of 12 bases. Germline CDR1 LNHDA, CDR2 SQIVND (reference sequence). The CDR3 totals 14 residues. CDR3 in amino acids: CASSFGWETGELFF. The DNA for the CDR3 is TGTGCCAGTAGTTTTGGATGGGAGACCGGGGAGCTGTTTTTT.

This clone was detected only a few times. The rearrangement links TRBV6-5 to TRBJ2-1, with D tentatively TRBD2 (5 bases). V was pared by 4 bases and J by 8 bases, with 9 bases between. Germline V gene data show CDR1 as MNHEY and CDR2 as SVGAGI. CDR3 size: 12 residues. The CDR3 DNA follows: TGTGCCAGCAGTTTAAGGCGGGATGAGCAGTTCTTC. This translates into CASSLRRDEQFF.

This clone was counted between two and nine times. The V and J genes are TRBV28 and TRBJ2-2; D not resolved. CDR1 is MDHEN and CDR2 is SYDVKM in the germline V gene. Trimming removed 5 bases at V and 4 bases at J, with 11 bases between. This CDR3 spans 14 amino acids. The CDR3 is CASSLPYGTGELFF. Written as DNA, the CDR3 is TGTGCCAGCAGTCTACCGTACGGCACCGGGGAGCTGTTTTTT.

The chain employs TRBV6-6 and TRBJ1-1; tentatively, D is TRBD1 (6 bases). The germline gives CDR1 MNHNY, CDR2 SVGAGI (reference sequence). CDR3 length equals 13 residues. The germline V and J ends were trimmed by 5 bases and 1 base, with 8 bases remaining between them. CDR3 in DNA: TGTGCCAGCAGTGGCAGGGGGAACACTGAAGCTTTCTTT. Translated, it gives CASSGRGNTEAFF.

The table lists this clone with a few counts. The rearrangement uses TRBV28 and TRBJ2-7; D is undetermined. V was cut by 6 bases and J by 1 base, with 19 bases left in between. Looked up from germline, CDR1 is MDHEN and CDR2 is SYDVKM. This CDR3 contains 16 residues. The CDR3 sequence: CASSPPGWAGSYEQYF. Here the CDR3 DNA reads TGTGCCAGCAGCCCCCCCGGCTGGGCTGGGTCCTACGAGCAGTACTTC.

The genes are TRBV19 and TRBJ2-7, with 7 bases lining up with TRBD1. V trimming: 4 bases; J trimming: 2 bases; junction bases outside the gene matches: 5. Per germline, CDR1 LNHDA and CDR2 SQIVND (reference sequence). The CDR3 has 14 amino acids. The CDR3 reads CASSTSGTAYEQYF. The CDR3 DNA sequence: TGTGCCAGTAGTACTTCCGGGACAGCCTACGAGCAGTACTTC.

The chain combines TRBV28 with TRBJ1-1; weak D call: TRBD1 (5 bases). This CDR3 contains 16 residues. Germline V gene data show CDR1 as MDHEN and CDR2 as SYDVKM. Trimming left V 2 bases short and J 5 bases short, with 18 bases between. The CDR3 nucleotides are TGTGCCAGCAGTTTAGCCCCACAGGCGAAGAGGACTGAAGCTTTCTTT. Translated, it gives CASSLAPQAKRTEAFF.

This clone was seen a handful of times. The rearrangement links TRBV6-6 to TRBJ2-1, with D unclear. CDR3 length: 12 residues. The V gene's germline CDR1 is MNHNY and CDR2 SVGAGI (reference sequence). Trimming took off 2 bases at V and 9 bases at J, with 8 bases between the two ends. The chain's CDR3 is CASSYRPGEQFF. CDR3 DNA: TGTGCCAGCAGTTACCGCCCCGGTGAGCAGTTCTTC.

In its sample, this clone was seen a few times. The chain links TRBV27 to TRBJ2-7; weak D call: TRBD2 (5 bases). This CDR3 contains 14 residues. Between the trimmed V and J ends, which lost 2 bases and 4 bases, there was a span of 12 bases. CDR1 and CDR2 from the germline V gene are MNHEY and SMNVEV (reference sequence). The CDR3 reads CASSLRRTYYEQYF. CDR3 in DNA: TGTGCCAGCAGTTTACGGAGGACGTATTACGAGCAGTACTTC.

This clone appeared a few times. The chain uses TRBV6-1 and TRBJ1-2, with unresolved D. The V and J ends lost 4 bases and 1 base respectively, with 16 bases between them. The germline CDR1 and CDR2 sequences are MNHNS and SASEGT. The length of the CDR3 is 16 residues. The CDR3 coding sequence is TGTGCCAGCAGTGGGCGGTTTGGTCAGCGTAACTATGGCTACACCTTC. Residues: CASSGRFGQRNYGYTF.

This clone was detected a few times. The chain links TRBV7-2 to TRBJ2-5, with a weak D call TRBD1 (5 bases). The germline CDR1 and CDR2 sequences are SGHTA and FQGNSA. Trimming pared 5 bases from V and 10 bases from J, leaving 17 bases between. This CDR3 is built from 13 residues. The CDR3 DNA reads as TGTGCCAGCAGCCCCGCCATCGCCCAGGGCCAGTACTTC. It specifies CASSPAIAQGQYF.

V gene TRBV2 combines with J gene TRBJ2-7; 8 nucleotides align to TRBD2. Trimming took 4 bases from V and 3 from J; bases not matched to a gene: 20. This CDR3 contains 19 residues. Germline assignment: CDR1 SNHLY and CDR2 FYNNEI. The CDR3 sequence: CASSGPPSVKRERVYEQYF. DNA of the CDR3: TGTGCCAGCAGTGGGCCGCCTTCGGTCAAGCGGGAGCGGGTCTACGAGCAGTACTTC.

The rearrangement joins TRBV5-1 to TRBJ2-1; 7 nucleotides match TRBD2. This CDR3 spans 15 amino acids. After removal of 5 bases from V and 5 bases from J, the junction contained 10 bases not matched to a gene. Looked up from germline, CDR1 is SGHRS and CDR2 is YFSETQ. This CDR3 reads CASSLGLGVDNEQFF. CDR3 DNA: TGCGCCAGCAGTCTTGGACTAGGGGTGGACAATGAGCAGTTCTTC.

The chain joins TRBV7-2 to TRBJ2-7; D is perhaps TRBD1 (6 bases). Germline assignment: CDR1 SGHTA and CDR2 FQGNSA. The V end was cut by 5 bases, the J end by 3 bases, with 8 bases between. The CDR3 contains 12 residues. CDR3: CASSQGGYEQYF. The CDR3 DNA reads TGTGCCAGCAGCCAAGGGGGCTACGAGCAGTACTTC.

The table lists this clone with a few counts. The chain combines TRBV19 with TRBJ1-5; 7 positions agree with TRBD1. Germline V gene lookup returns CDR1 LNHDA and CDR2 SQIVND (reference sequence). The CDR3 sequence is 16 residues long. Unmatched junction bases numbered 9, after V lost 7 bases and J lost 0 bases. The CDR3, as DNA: TGTGCCAGTAAAAATCGGGACAGATATAGCAATCAGCCCCAGCATTTT. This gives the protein CASKNRDRYSNQPQHF.

The CDR3, as DNA: TGCAGTGGGGGGGGACAGGGGAGACTGTTTTTT. This codes for CSGGGQGRLFF. This chain joins TRBV29-1 and TRBJ2-2; 10 bases align to TRBD1. This CDR3 contains 11 residues. The germline gives CDR1 SQVTM, CDR2 ANQGSEA.